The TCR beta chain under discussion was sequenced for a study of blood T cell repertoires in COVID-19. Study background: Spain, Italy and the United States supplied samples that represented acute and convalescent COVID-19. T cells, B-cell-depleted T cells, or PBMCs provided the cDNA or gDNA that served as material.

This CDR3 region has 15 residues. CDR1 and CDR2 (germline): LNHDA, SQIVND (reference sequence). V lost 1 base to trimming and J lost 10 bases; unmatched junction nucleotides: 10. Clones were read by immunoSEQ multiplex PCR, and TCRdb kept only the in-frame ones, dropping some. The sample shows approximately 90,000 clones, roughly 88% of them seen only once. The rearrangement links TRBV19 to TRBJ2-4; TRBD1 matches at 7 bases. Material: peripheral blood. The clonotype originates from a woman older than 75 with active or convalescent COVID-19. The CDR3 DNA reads TGTGCCAGTAGTATAGGGGGGACAGAACCTTGGATTCAGTACTTC. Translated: CASSIGGTEPWIQYF.